Following are 10 T cell receptor beta chains from one sample sequenced in a study of blood T cell repertoires in COVID-19. Sequencing used immunoSEQ multiplex PCR; TCRdb keeps in-frame clones, though not all of them. The table includes about 190,000 clones, about 81% detected once. Sample: PBMCs or T cells enriched from blood (not recorded which). The source of these receptors is a woman aged 30 to 39 who had recovered from COVID-19.

This clone was seen repeatedly, ten times or more. The CDR3 sequence is CASSPLTGGQNTGELFF. Here the CDR3 DNA reads TGTGCCAGCAGCCCATTAACAGGGGGCCAAAACACCGGGGAGCTGTTTTTT. The V gene is TRBV7-3, the J gene TRBJ2-2, with TRBD1 identical over 9 bases. Per the germline V gene, CDR1 is SGHTA and CDR2 is FQGTGA. The trim removed 5 bases at V and 2 bases at J, leaving 9 bases unmatched. The CDR3 covers 17 residues.

The gene calls are TRBV18 and TRBJ2-7; 12 bases are shared with TRBD2. The length of the CDR3 is 15 residues. V gave up 6 bases and J gave up 7 bases; unmatched junction bases: 10. The germline V gene encodes CDR1 KGHSH and CDR2 LQKENI. As DNA, the CDR3 is TGTGCCAGCTCTAACGGACTAGCGGGATTGGATGAGCAGTACTTC. Encoded protein: CASSNGLAGLDEQYF.

The chain combines TRBV6-5 with TRBJ2-7; the D gene is possibly TRBD2 (6 bases). Germline V gene lookup returns CDR1 MNHEY and CDR2 SVGAGI. The CDR3 spans 14 residues. V lost 2 bases and J 5 bases, leaving 13 bases between the germline ends. CDR3 DNA: TGTGCCAGCAGTTACGGAGGGTTCGGCGACGAGCAGTACGTC. Its translation is CASSYGGFGDEQYV.

This clone was found a few times. The rearrangement joins TRBV10-3 to TRBJ2-2; 9 nucleotides match TRBD2. The germline V gene has CDR1 ENHRY and CDR2 SYGVKD. The ends lost 6 bases at V and 5 bases at J; junction bases unmatched: 1. The CDR3 length is 13 residues. This CDR3 reads CAIRRGGTGELFF. For the CDR3, the DNA is TGTGCCATCAGGCGGGGGGGGACCGGGGAGCTGTTTTTT.

This clone occurred a few times. The rearrangement links TRBV28 to TRBJ1-5, with 9 bases that match TRBD1. This CDR3 is built from 16 residues. CDR1 MDHEN and CDR2 SYDVKM come from the germline V gene. The trim removed 4 bases at V and 1 base at J, leaving 5 bases unmatched. CDR3 in DNA: TGTGCCAGCAGTTCCTACAGGGGGCAGAGCAATCAGCCCCAGCATTTT. The encoded protein is CASSSYRGQSNQPQHF.

This clone was seen a few times. The genes are TRBV6-5 and TRBJ1-3; D gene unclear. Germline CDR1 MNHEY, CDR2 SVGAGI. V was trimmed by 6 bases and J by 0 bases, leaving 6 bases between them. This CDR3 contains 13 residues. CDR3 DNA sequence: TGTGCCAGCAGCGTTAACTCTGGAAACACCATATATTTT. Protein sequence: CASSVNSGNTIYF.

The V and J genes are TRBV3-1 (or the pseudogene TRBV3-2) and TRBJ1-1, with D tentatively TRBD1 (6 bases). Between the trimmed V and J ends, which lost 4 bases and 4 bases, there was a span of 16 bases. Germline CDR1 is LGHDT and CDR2 is YNNKEL (reference sequence). The CDR3 covers 15 residues. CDR3 in amino acids: CASSRGQILSTEAFF. The CDR3 coding sequence is TGTGCCAGCAGCCGAGGACAGATCTTGAGCACTGAAGCTTTCTTT.

This clone was counted between two and nine times. The CDR3 here is CASSQEQMYNEQFF. The CDR3 DNA sequence: TGCGCCAGCAGCCAAGAACAGATGTACAATGAGCAGTTCTTC. The gene calls are TRBV4-1 and TRBJ2-1; no definite D call. Trimming left V 0 bases short and J 4 bases short, with 7 bases between. The length of the CDR3 is 14 residues. Germline-derived CDR1 and CDR2 are MGHRA and YSYEKL.

This rearrangement joins TRBV5-1 to TRBJ2-1; 7 positions agree with TRBD1. The V gene end was trimmed by 7 bases and the J gene end by 4 bases; junction bases not matched to a gene: 8. Germline V gene sequence: CDR1 SGHRS, CDR2 YFSETQ. The CDR3 sequence is 14 residues long. This CDR3 reads CASSRGTDYNEQFF. The CDR3 DNA is TGCGCCAGCTCTCGAGGGACAGATTACAATGAGCAGTTCTTC.

This chain uses TRBV28 with TRBJ2-2; 14 nucleotides align to TRBD2. The CDR3 has 15 amino acids. Unmatched junction bases numbered 3, after V lost 6 bases and J lost 6 bases. Per germline, CDR1 MDHEN and CDR2 SYDVKM. The DNA for the CDR3 is TGTGCCAGCAGCCTGGGACTAGCGGGGGCCGGGGAGCTGTTTTTT. Residues: CASSLGLAGAGELFF.